The clone carrying this TCR beta chain was detected only a few times. The data stem from a study of control samples from healthy donors and cancer patients. Germline-derived CDR1 and CDR2 are GTSNPN and SVGIG (reference sequence). The CDR3 has 11 amino acids. Trimming pared 4 bases from V and 7 bases from J, leaving 10 bases between. Profiled with immunoSEQ multiplex PCR; TCRdb holds only in-frame clones, not every one. Among about 51,000 clones listed, roughly nine tenths were seen once. Sequencing input: PBMCs. This sequence originates from a man in his forties with colorectal cancer. The chain employs TRBV30 and TRBJ1-2; no firm D call. Here the CDR3 reads CAWMGYGGYTF. CDR3 sequence (DNA): TGTGCCTGGATGGGGTACGGTGGCTACACCTTC.